The 8 T cell receptor beta chains given below trace back to one sample, sequenced in a study of CD8 T cells in ankylosing spondylitis listed by TCRdb under 2017. The library was generated by 5' RACE. Instrument on record: Illumina HiSeq 2500. The raw public data were reprocessed by TCRdb itself: fastp quality trimming at Q25, MiXCR clonotype calling, in-frame beta chains only. Each CDR3 protein gets just one entry, which takes the most common genes and DNA from the rows behind it. Present in this sample are about 500,000 distinct CDR3 sequences, 5.3% of which were seen just once. The ten top clones hold roughly 3.5% of the sample. Summary of the overall study and its limitations: Blood from ankylosing spondylitis patients appeared to be characterized by a TCR beta motif made up of under 10 highly homologous amino acid variants.

These receptors' targets are unknown. Material: blood, either unsorted or a sorted T cell fraction (not recorded which). The receptors here all came from a male donor with ankylosing spondylitis.

Many counts were recorded for this clonotype. The V and J genes are TRBV27 and TRBJ2-1; TRBD2 agrees at 13 bases. CDR1 and CDR2 from the germline V gene are MNHEY and SMNVEV (reference sequence). Losses at the gene ends were 5 bases for V and 8 bases for J; bases not matched to a gene: 6. The CDR3 is made up of 15 amino acids. CDR3 in DNA: TGTGCCAGCAGTCTGGGACTAGCGGGAAATTATGAGCAGTTCTTC. Protein product: CASSLGLAGNYEQFF.

This clonotype was counted ten times or more. For the CDR3, the DNA is TGCAGTGCTAGCGACGGGGGCTACTATGGCTACACCTTC. This encodes CSASDGGYYGYTF. The chain recombines TRBV20-1 with TRBJ1-2, with a weak D call TRBD1 (6 bases). The germline V gene encodes CDR1 DFQATT and CDR2 SNEGSKA (reference sequence). Trimming left V 3 bases short and J 3 bases short, with 11 bases between. This CDR3 contains 13 residues.

This clonotype was observed at least ten times. The CDR3: CASSVAGGIVYNEQFF. The DNA of the CDR3 is TGTGCCAGCAGCGTAGCGGGGGGGATTGTATACAATGAGCAGTTCTTC. V gene TRBV9 combines with J gene TRBJ2-1, with TRBD2 matching 8 bases. With 0 bases clipped from V and 4 bases from J, the junction kept 6 bases outside the gene matches. The CDR3 runs 16 residues. Germline values: CDR1 SGDLS, CDR2 YYNGEE.

The rearrangement uses TRBV24-1 and TRBJ2-2; 7 bases match TRBD2. CDR3 length equals 16 residues. Germline CDR1 is KGHDR and CDR2 is SFDVKD. Trimming cost V 0 bases and J 1 base; bases outside gene matches: 1. The DNA of the CDR3 is TGTGCCACCAGTGATTTGCCGGGAGGGAACACCGGGGAGCTGTTTTTT. Its translation: CATSDLPGGNTGELFF.

This clonotype was found many times. This chain links TRBV15 with TRBJ1-3; D is uncertain. The germline CDR1 and CDR2 sequences are LNHNV and YYDKDF (reference sequence). Trimming took 10 bases from V and 2 from J, leaving 18 bases between them. This CDR3 region has 15 residues. The CDR3 reads CAISPHSGPGNTIYF. In DNA, the CDR3 is TGTGCCATTTCGCCCCACAGCGGACCTGGAAACACCATATATTTT.

This clonotype came up a few times. The chain recombines TRBV10-3 with TRBJ2-7, with 12 bases lining up with TRBD2. CDR1 is ENHRY, CDR2 SYGVKD, per germline. The CDR3 runs to 14 residues. V lost 6 bases to trimming and J lost 2 bases; unmatched junction nucleotides: 2. The CDR3 region is CAIRTSGRTYEQYF. Written as DNA, the CDR3 is TGTGCCATCAGGACTAGCGGGAGAACCTACGAGCAGTACTTC.

This clonotype was detected ten times or more. V is TRBV11-2 and J is TRBJ2-5; D may be TRBD2 (6 bases). The germline CDR1 and CDR2 sequences are SGHAT and FQNNGV. CDR3 length: 14 amino acids. V was pared by 3 bases and J by 5 bases, with 13 bases between. The CDR3 nucleotides are TGTGCCAGCAGCTTCCCCCCGGGGGTCGAGACCCAGTACTTC. It encodes CASSFPPGVETQYF.

This clonotype was counted ten times or more. The chain is built from TRBV27 and TRBJ1-1; D is perhaps TRBD1 (6 bases). The germline V gene has CDR1 MNHEY and CDR2 SMNVEV (reference sequence). V was cut by 0 bases and J by 4 bases, with 12 bases left in between. This CDR3 is built from 15 residues. The CDR3 region has the DNA TGTGCCAGCAGTTTATCGAGACAGGCTCTCACTGAAGCTTTCTTT. It encodes CASSLSRQALTEAFF.